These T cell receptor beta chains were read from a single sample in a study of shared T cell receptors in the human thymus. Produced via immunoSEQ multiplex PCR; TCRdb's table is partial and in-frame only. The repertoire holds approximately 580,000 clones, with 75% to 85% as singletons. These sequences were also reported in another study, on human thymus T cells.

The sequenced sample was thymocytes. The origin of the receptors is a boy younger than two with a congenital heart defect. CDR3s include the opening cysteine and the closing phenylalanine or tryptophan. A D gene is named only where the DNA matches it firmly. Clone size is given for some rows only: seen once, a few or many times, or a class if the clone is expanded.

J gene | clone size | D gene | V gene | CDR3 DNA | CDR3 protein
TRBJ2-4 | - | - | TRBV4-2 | TGTGCCAGCAGCCAAGACTACCGACTGGCCAAAAACATTCAGTACTTC | CASSQDYRLAKNIQYF
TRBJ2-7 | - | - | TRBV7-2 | TGTGCCAGCAGCTTTAGAGACTACGAGCAGTACTTC | CASSFRDYEQYF
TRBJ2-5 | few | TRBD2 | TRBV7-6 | TGTGCCAGCAGCTTAGGGTTAGCGGGAACCTCGGCAGAGACCCAGTACTTC | CASSLGLAGTSAETQYF
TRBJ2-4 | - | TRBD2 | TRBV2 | TGTGCCAGCACCCCGGGACTAGCGGGAGCCCTGGACAAAAACATTCAGTACTTC | CASTPGLAGALDKNIQYF
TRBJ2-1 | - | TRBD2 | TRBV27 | TGTGCCTCCAGGACTAGATTTGGAGATGAGCAGTTCTTC | CASRTRFGDEQFF
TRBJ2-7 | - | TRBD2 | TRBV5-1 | TGCGCCAGCAGCCCCGGACTAGCGCCTTCCTACGAGCAGTACTTC | CASSPGLAPSYEQYF
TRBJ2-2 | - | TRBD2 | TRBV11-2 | TGTGCCAGCAGCCTGGGGACTAGCGGGAGGAACACCGGGGAGCTGTTTTTT | CASSLGTSGRNTGELFF
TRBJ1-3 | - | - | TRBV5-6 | TGTGCCAGCAGCTTGGGAGGGAGATTAGAATACTCTGGAAACACCATATATTTT | CASSLGGRLEYSGNTIYF
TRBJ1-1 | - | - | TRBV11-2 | TGTGCCAGCAGCTTAGAAGGAGTAAGGAGCACTGAAGCTTTCTTT | CASSLEGVRSTEAFF
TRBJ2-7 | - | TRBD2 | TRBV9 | TGTGCCAGCAGCGTAGGAGCGGGAGCGTACGAGCAGTACTTC | CASSVGAGAYEQYF
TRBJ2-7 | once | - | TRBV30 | TGTGCCTGGAGTAAGGGGGAGTTCTACGAGCAGTACTTC | CAWSKGEFYEQYF
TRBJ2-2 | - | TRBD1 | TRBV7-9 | TGTGCCAGCAGCAACGACAGGGGGCGGTGGACCGGGGAGCTGTTTTTT | CASSNDRGRWTGELFF
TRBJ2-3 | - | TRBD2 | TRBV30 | TGTGCCTGGAAGTCACCCCCGAGCGGGAGGGGGGCAGATACGCAGTATTTT | CAWKSPPSGRGADTQYF
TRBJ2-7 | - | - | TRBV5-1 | TGCGCCAGCAGCTTGGTGGGGGGACTGATCTACGAGCAGTACTTC | CASSLVGGLIYEQYF
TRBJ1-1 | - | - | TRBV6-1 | TGTGCCAGCAAGACCTTGAGGAGGACGGCTGAAGCTTTCTTT | CASKTLRRTAEAFF
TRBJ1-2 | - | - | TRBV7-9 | TGTGCCAGCAGCTTAGAGGCGGGGTGGGTCGTTTCCAACTATGGCTACACCTTC | CASSLEAGWVVSNYGYTF
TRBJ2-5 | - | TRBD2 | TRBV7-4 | TGTGCCAGCAACGAGATGGCGGGAGGAGGGTTGACCCAGTACTTC | CASNEMAGGGLTQYF
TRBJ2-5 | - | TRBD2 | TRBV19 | TGTGCCAGTAGTTATGGGTCTAGCGGGAGGGCCTGGGTTTACGAGACCCAGTACTTC | CASSYGSSGRAWVYETQYF
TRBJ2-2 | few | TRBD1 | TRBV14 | TGTGCCAGCAGCCAAGGGAAAAATAGACCGGGACAGGGCAAGGGGGAGCTGTTTTTT | CASSQGKNRPGQGKGELFF
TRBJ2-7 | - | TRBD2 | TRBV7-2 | TGTGCCAGCAGCTCCTCACTAGCGGTCTACGAGCAGTACTTC | CASSSSLAVYEQYF
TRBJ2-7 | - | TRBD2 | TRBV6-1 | TGTGCCAGCAGTGAAAGACTAGCGGGACTCTACGAGCAGTACTTC | CASSERLAGLYEQYF
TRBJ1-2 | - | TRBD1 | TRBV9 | TGTGCCAGCAGCGTAGCGGGGACAGGGATTGGCCCGACATCTAACTATGGCTACACCTTC | CASSVAGTGIGPTSNYGYTF
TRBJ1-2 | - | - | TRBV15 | TGTGCCACCAGCAGAGAACGCCACCGGGACACGAGCTATGGCTACACCTTC | CATSRERHRDTSYGYTF
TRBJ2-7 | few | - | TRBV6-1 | TGTGCCAGCAATCCCTCCAGCGGCCACGAGCAGTACTTC | CASNPSSGHEQYF
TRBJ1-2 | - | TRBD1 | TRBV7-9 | TGTGCCAGCAGCTTCGGAGACAGGGGGCGCGGTAACTATGGCTACACCTTC | CASSFGDRGRGNYGYTF
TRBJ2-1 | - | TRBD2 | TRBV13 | TGTGCCAGCAGCTTGGGGCCGACTAGCGGGAGTGGCTTGGGGTACAATGAGCAGTTCTTC | CASSLGPTSGSGLGYNEQFF
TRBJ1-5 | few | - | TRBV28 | TGTGCCAGCAGTCCCCCGGGGCCCCAGCATTTT | CASSPPGPQHF
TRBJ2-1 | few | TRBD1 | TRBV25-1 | TGTGCCAGCAGTGCCACAGTGAGAAAGGGACAGGGGGGCCATGAGCAGTTCTTC | CASSATVRKGQGGHEQFF
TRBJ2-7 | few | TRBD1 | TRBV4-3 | TGCGCCAGCAGCCAAGATAATCGACAGGGGGGCCTTTACGGGAGGTTCAACGAGCAGTACTTC | CASSQDNRQGGLYGRFNEQYF
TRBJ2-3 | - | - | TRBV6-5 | TGTGCCAGCAACGACTCTACATATACGCAGTATTTT | CASNDSTYTQYF
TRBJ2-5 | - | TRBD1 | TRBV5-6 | TGTGCCAGCAGCAGGACAGGGAAAGAGACCCAGTACTTC | CASSRTGKETQYF
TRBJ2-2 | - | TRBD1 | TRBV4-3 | TGCGCCAGCAGCCAAGCTTTGGGGGACAGGCAGAGGACCGGGGAGCTGTTTTTT | CASSQALGDRQRTGELFF
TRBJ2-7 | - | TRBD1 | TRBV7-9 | TGTGCCAGCAGCCCCCCAGACAGGGGGTCGAGAATTCGCTCCTACGAGCAGTACTTC | CASSPPDRGSRIRSYEQYF
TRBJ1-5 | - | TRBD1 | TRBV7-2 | TGTGCCAGCAGCAGAGACAGGGTCAATCAGCCCCAGCATTTT | CASSRDRVNQPQHF
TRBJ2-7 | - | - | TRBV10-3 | TGTGCCATCAGGGGGGGACGGACCTACGAGCAGTACTTC | CAIRGGRTYEQYF
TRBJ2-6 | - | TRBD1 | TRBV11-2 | TGTGCCAGCAGCAGCCGGGACAGGGTCTCTGGGGCCAACGTCCTGACTTTC | CASSSRDRVSGANVLTF
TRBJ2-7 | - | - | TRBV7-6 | TGTGCCAGCAGCTCCGGGGTTGCCTACGAGCAGTACTTC | CASSSGVAYEQYF
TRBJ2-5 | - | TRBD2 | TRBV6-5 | TGTGCCAGCTCCTCGACTAGCGAGAAAGAGACCCAGTACTTC | CASSSTSEKETQYF
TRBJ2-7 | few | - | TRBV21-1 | TGTGCCAGCAGCAAAGAAGACAGGGTGAGGTACGAGCAGTACTTC | CASSKEDRVRYEQYF
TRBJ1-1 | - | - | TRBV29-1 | TGCAGCGTCATGGGGGGGAGCACTGAAGCTTTCTTT | CSVMGGSTEAFF
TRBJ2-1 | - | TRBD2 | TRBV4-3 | TGCGCCAGCAGCCAAGACCGAAAAGGACAGTCCGGGACTAGCGGCTACAATGAGCAGTTCTTC | CASSQDRKGQSGTSGYNEQFF
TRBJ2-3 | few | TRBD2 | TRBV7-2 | TGTGCCAGCAGCTCCAGACTAGCGGGAGATCGCACAGATACGCAGTATTTT | CASSSRLAGDRTDTQYF
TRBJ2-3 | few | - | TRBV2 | TGTGCCACCCTCAGGGGGGTGTCAGATACGCAGTATTTT | CATLRGVSDTQYF
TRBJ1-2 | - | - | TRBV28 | TGTGCCAGCAGTTTCCCCCTCAGGCGAAGGTCAGCCTATGGCTACACCTTC | CASSFPLRRRSAYGYTF
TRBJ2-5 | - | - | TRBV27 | TGTGCCAGCAGTTTAAACAGGGACCTCAGGAAGACCCAGTACTTC | CASSLNRDLRKTQYF
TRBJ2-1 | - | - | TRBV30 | TGTGCCTGGAGTGTTTCGTATCAAGGGGATGAGCAGTTCTTC | CAWSVSYQGDEQFF
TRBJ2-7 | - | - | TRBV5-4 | TGTGCCAGCAGCTTGGCCGGGGGACGCTACGAGCAGTACTTC | CASSLAGGRYEQYF
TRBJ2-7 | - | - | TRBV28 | TGTGCCAGCAGCCGAAAGCGGTATGGGCCCACCGAGCAGTACTTC | CASSRKRYGPTEQYF
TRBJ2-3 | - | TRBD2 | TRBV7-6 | TGTGCCAGCAGCTGGAGCGGGAGTCCCCCGGGGGATACGCAGTATTTT | CASSWSGSPPGDTQYF
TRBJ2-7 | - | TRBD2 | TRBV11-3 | TGTGCCAGCAGCGCGGGACTAGCGGGAGAGGGGACCTACGAGCAGTACTTC | CASSAGLAGEGTYEQYF
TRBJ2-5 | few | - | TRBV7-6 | TGTGCCAGCGGCCGGGGGAAGGAGACCCAGTACTTC | CASGRGKETQYF
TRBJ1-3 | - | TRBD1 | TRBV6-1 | TGTGCCAGCAGGGACAAGGGGACAGGGGGAAACACCATATATTTT | CASRDKGTGGNTIYF
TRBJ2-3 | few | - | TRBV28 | TGTGCCAGCAGCCGGGGGTTCTATGGCGATACGCAGTATTTT | CASSRGFYGDTQYF
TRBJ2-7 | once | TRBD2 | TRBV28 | TGTGCCAGCAGTTTTTTCAGCGGGAGTTTGCACGAGCAGTACTTC | CASSFFSGSLHEQYF